The 30 T cell receptor beta chains presented below share a single source sample, sequenced in a study of T cell responses to AZD1222 COVID-19 vaccine. Sequencing used immunoSEQ multiplex PCR; TCRdb keeps in-frame clones, though not all of them. This table has around 100,000 clones, 90% to 95% appearing once. Sample: peripheral blood, taken on day 0 of AZD1222 vaccination. These receptors were taken from an adult in good health.

This chain uses TRBV6-4 with TRBJ2-3; TRBD2 aligns across 8 bases. V lost 0 bases, J lost 1 base, and 0 bases stayed unmatched. This CDR3 is built from 15 residues. Germline V gene data show CDR1 as MRHNA and CDR2 as SNTAGT. The CDR3, as DNA: TGTGCCAGCAGTGACTCTAGCGGGGGCACAGATACGCAGTATTTT. Its translation: CASSDSSGGTDTQYF.

This chain uses TRBV19 with TRBJ2-1; a weak D match, TRBD1 (5 bases). Per germline, CDR1 LNHDA and CDR2 SQIVND (reference sequence). V lost 7 bases, J lost 0 bases, and 7 bases lay in between. The CDR3 is made up of 13 amino acids. CDR3 nucleotide sequence: TGTGCCAGTACAGGGTTCTCCTACAATGAGCAGTTCTTC. Translation gives CASTGFSYNEQFF.

The chain employs TRBV6-5 and TRBJ2-5, with 8 bases identical to TRBD2. From germline, CDR1 is MNHEY and CDR2 SVGAGI. There are 14 residues in the CDR3. V dropped 7 bases and J dropped 4; count of bases not matched to a gene: 8. CDR3 sequence: CASIPGGGGETQYF. Here the CDR3 DNA reads TGTGCCAGCATTCCCGGGGGGGGAGGAGAGACCCAGTACTTC.

This clone was recorded only once. The chain links TRBV27 to TRBJ1-5, with 8 bases fitting TRBD1. J was trimmed by 7 bases and V by 6 bases; bases with no gene match: 8. CDR1 and CDR2 (germline): MNHEY, SMNVEV (reference sequence). CDR3 length equals 14 residues. CDR3 loop: CASSAGQAGQPQHF. For the CDR3, the DNA is TGTGCCAGCAGCGCGGGACAGGCCGGCCAGCCCCAGCATTTT.

In this sample, this clone turned up once. The chain recombines TRBV3-1 (or the pseudogene TRBV3-2) with TRBJ1-4; D is ambiguous. Germline values: CDR1 LGHDT, CDR2 YNNKEL (reference sequence). CDR3 length equals 15 residues. V lost 0 bases and J 7 bases, leaving 12 bases between the germline ends. The CDR3 region is CASSQDRDGSEKLFF. Here the CDR3 DNA reads TGTGCCAGCAGCCAAGATAGGGATGGAAGTGAAAAACTGTTTTTT.

The CDR3 bases are TGTGCCACCGACCCCGGGACCGCAGAAGGGGGCTACACCTTC. Amino acid sequence: CATDPGTAEGGYTF. The chain carries TRBV25-1 and TRBJ1-2; TRBD1 might be the D (5 bases). The CDR3 runs 14 residues. Trimming removed 10 bases from V and 8 bases from J, with 23 bases in between. From germline, CDR1 is MGHDK and CDR2 SYGVNS.

The chain employs TRBV19 and TRBJ1-1, with D perhaps TRBD1 (6 bases). The germline CDR1 and CDR2 sequences are LNHDA and SQIVND (reference sequence). Trimming left V 5 bases short and J 7 bases short, with 20 bases between. The CDR3 has 15 amino acids. Here the CDR3 DNA reads TGTGCCAGTAGTTTCTCCATCAGGACAGTGGTTGAAGCTTTCTTT. Translated, it gives CASSFSIRTVVEAFF.

The chain recombines TRBV6-5 with TRBJ1-4, with D uncertain. Trimming pared 5 bases from V and 5 bases from J, leaving 9 bases between. Per the germline V gene, CDR1 is MNHEY and CDR2 is SVGAGI. This CDR3 is 13 amino acids long. Here the CDR3 DNA reads TGTGCCAGCAGTCCCTTCAGGAATGAAAAACTGTTTTTT. Protein: CASSPFRNEKLFF.

The rearrangement joins TRBV5-1 to TRBJ1-1; D remains ambiguous. Germline loops: CDR1 SGHRS, CDR2 YFSETQ. V lost 5 bases to trimming and J lost 0 bases, with 14 bases between them. The CDR3 spans 15 residues. This chain's CDR3 is CASSDELQMNTEAFF. The DNA of the CDR3 is TGCGCCAGCAGTGACGAGCTACAAATGAACACTGAAGCTTTCTTT. The full variable domain, in which reference TRBV5-1 and TRBJ1-1 provide the parts outside the CDR3, is KAGVTQTPRYLIKTRGQQVTLSCSPISGHRSVSWYQQTPGQGLQFLFEYFSETQRNKGNFPGRFSGRQFSNSRSEMNVSTLELGDSALYLCASSDELQMNTEAFFGQGTRLTVV.

The rearrangement joins TRBV7-3 to TRBJ2-1; D gene ambiguous. This CDR3 has 13 residues. From germline, CDR1 is SGHTA and CDR2 FQGTGA. Trimming shortened V by 0 bases and J by 4 bases, and 4 bases separated the two germline ends. CDR3 loop: CASSLTSYNEQFF. The CDR3 DNA follows: TGTGCCAGCAGCTTAACGTCGTACAATGAGCAGTTCTTC.

The genes are TRBV30 and TRBJ2-7; tentatively, D is TRBD1 (6 bases). V lost 0 bases and J lost 3, with 9 bases in between. The germline V gene encodes CDR1 GTSNPN and CDR2 SVGIG (reference sequence). This CDR3 has 13 residues. The CDR3 reads CAWSVDSFYEQYF. In nucleotides, the CDR3 is TGTGCCTGGAGTGTGGACAGCTTCTACGAGCAGTACTTC.

V is TRBV11-2 and J is TRBJ1-2; 8 bases match TRBD1. The germline gives CDR1 SGHAT, CDR2 FQNNGV. This CDR3 spans 15 amino acids. V shed 4 bases, J shed 7 bases, and the junction held 11 bases outside the gene matches. DNA for the CDR3: TGTGCCAGCAGCTCTTCCCGGACAGGGCTAAGTGGCTACACCTTC. It specifies CASSSSRTGLSGYTF.

CDR3 residues: CASSHNPERPGYEQYF. The CDR3 nucleotides read TGCGCCAGCAGCCATAACCCCGAACGCCCCGGCTACGAGCAGTACTTC. The chain uses TRBV4-1 and TRBJ2-7; D gene unclear. Germline values: CDR1 MGHRA, CDR2 YSYEKL. The CDR3 runs 16 residues. V was cut by 3 bases and J by 3 bases, with 18 bases left in between.

The V and J genes are TRBV28 and TRBJ1-2; no definite D call. The V gene's germline CDR1 is MDHEN and CDR2 SYDVKM. CDR3 size: 14 residues. Between the trimmed V and J ends, which lost 6 bases and 7 bases, there was a span of 18 bases. CDR3 sequence: CASRPEGWMAGYTF. The DNA of the CDR3 is TGTGCCAGCAGGCCAGAGGGTTGGATGGCTGGCTACACCTTC.

The chain uses TRBV19 and TRBJ1-1, with D possibly matching TRBD1 (5 bases). The CDR3 contains 14 residues. Trimming took 3 bases from V and 6 from J, leaving 14 bases between them. The germline V gene has CDR1 LNHDA and CDR2 SQIVND (reference sequence). CDR3 coding DNA: TGTGCCAGTAGTATGCTGCGAACAGGCCCTGAAGCTTTCTTT. Translated: CASSMLRTGPEAFF. The whole variable domain, remainder taken from reference TRBV19 and TRBJ1-1, is DGGITQSPKYLFRKEGQNVTLSCEQNLNHDAMYWYRQDPGQGLRLIYYSQIVNDFQKGDIAEGYSVSREKKESFPLTVTSAQKNPTAFYLCASSMLRTGPEAFFGQGTRLTVV.

This clone was seen a single time. The genes are TRBV7-8 and TRBJ1-1; D is ambiguous. There are 14 residues in the CDR3. In germline, CDR1 is SGHVS, CDR2 FQNEAQ. Trimming took 3 bases from V and 1 from J, leaving 9 bases between them. The CDR3 here is CASSLGFWNTEAFF. CDR3 nucleotides: TGTGCCAGCAGCTTGGGGTTCTGGAACACTGAAGCTTTCTTT.

The chain recombines TRBV19 with TRBJ2-5, with 10 bases matching TRBD2. V was pared by 5 bases and J by 4 bases, with 10 bases of the junction left unmatched. There are 16 residues in the CDR3. Germline CDR1 is LNHDA and CDR2 is SQIVND (reference sequence). CDR3 protein: CASSVYSLAGRETQYF. The CDR3 nucleotides read TGTGCCAGTAGTGTCTACTCACTAGCGGGACGAGAGACCCAGTACTTC.

The chain couples TRBV7-3 to TRBJ1-6, with D hard to call. This CDR3 comprises 13 residues. The V end lost 1 base, the J end lost 10 bases, and 8 bases lay between the germline ends. Germline-derived CDR1 and CDR2 are SGHTA and FQGTGA. The CDR3 DNA sequence: TGTGCCAGCAGCTTAATCCCGGAGTCACCCCTCCACTTT. Protein product: CASSLIPESPLHF.

The chain carries TRBV30 and TRBJ2-5, with D perhaps TRBD1 (5 bases). The CDR3 consists of 13 residues. Per the germline V gene, CDR1 is GTSNPN and CDR2 is SVGIG (reference sequence). V was clipped by 5 bases and J by 2 bases, with 12 bases between them. In nucleotides, the CDR3 is TGTGCCTGGGGTTGGGGCGGTCAAGAGACCCAGTACTTC. This codes for CAWGWGGQETQYF.

The chain is built from TRBV3-1 (or the pseudogene TRBV3-2) and TRBJ1-6; 7 nucleotides align to TRBD1. The CDR3 length is 13 residues. Germline CDR1 and CDR2: LGHDT and YNNKEL (reference sequence). The junction had 5 bases not matched to a gene; V was cut back by 8 bases and J by 7 bases. Here the CDR3 reads CASGPGGNSPLHF. For the CDR3, the DNA is TGTGCCAGCGGGCCAGGGGGGAATTCACCCCTCCACTTT.

This clone was seen only a few times. Since the CDR3 does not end with the conserved phenylalanine or tryptophan, this likely comes from a read error. The DNA is omitted, as the CDR3 cannot be located on it reliably, and the CDR3 follows TCRdb's listing. The genes are TRBV27 and TRBJ1-3. The CDR3 contains 9 residues when both ends are counted. The germline V gene encodes CDR1 MNHEY and CDR2 SMNVEV (reference sequence). The CDR3 reads CASQEEGVQ.

The chain carries TRBV28 and TRBJ1-4; perhaps TRBD1 as D (5 bases). The CDR3 length is 12 residues. V lost 3 bases, J lost 8 bases, and 7 bases lay in between. The V gene's germline CDR1 is MDHEN and CDR2 SYDVKM. The CDR3 sequence: CASSFQGEKLFF. In nucleotides, the CDR3 is TGTGCCAGCAGTTTTCAGGGAGAAAAACTGTTTTTT.

The chain employs TRBV28 and TRBJ1-1, with D possibly being TRBD1 (5 bases). Germline V gene data show CDR1 as MDHEN and CDR2 as SYDVKM. The CDR3 totals 13 residues. V lost 2 bases and J lost 10, with 14 bases in between. The CDR3 region has the DNA TGTGCCAGCAGTTTAAGAACAGGCCGTTCAGCTTTCTTT. It yields the protein CASSLRTGRSAFF.

V and J are TRBV3-1 (or the pseudogene TRBV3-2) and TRBJ2-1; 7 nucleotides agree with TRBD2. J was trimmed by 0 bases and V by 6 bases; bases with no gene match: 5. Germline values: CDR1 LGHDT, CDR2 YNNKEL (reference sequence). This CDR3 spans 15 amino acids. The CDR3 DNA is TGTGCCAGCAGTCGGGACTACCGCTCCTACAATGAGCAGTTCTTC. It is translated as CASSRDYRSYNEQFF.

This clone appeared a single time. The chain couples TRBV4-1 to TRBJ2-3, with D uncertain. V was pared by 3 bases and J by 1 base, with 11 bases between. CDR3 length equals 15 residues. CDR1 is MGHRA and CDR2 is YSYEKL in the germline V gene. The CDR3 DNA is TGCGCCAGCAGCCAGGCTCAAGGAGGCACAGATACGCAGTATTTT. It codes for CASSQAQGGTDTQYF.

The V and J genes are TRBV2 and TRBJ1-4; perhaps TRBD1 as D (6 bases). There are 14 residues in the CDR3. The ends were cut back, 6 bases at V and 6 bases at J, with 14 bases in the middle. From germline, CDR1 is SNHLY and CDR2 FYNNEI. The CDR3: CASRVQGSDEKLFF. The CDR3 DNA is TGTGCCAGCAGAGTACAGGGTAGTGATGAAAAACTGTTTTTT.

The chain uses TRBV7-8 and TRBJ1-2; maybe TRBD1 (5 bases). This CDR3 contains 15 residues. V was shortened by 4 bases and J by 3 bases, with 15 bases between the two germline ends. Germline values: CDR1 SGHVS, CDR2 FQNEAQ. CDR3 DNA: TGTGCCAGCAGCTCTTTCACGGGACTATACTATGGCTACACCTTC. Encoded protein: CASSSFTGLYYGYTF.

This chain connects TRBV19 to TRBJ1-1; TRBD1 might be the D (5 bases). The CDR3 totals 14 residues. Germline V gene lookup returns CDR1 LNHDA and CDR2 SQIVND (reference sequence). V was clipped by 7 bases and J by 1 base, with 13 bases between them. Written as DNA, the CDR3 is TGTGCCAGTATTGATGTGAGGGGGAACACTGAAGCTTTCTTT. Its protein product is CASIDVRGNTEAFF.

A few counts support this clone. This chain connects TRBV15 to TRBJ2-5, with 12 nucleotides matching TRBD2. The V gene end was trimmed by 3 bases and the J gene end by 5 bases; junction bases not matched to a gene: 10. CDR3 length equals 17 residues. Germline CDR1 and CDR2: LNHNV and YYDKDF (reference sequence). The DNA for the CDR3 is TGTGCCACCAGCAGGGTACTAGCGGGGGGCCTCCGGGAGACCCAGTACTTC. As protein: CATSRVLAGGLRETQYF.

The chain has TRBV25-1 and TRBJ2-2, with D tentatively TRBD1 (6 bases). V shed 2 bases and J shed 9 bases, with 10 bases lying between them. The CDR3 spans 13 residues. Germline assignment: CDR1 MGHDK and CDR2 SYGVNS. CDR3 residues: CASSEPQGRELFF. CDR3 nucleotide sequence: TGTGCCAGCAGTGAACCACAGGGCAGGGAGCTGTTTTTT.